What follows are 20 T cell receptor beta chains derived from one specimen sequenced in a study of T-cell reconstitution after alpha-beta-depleted transplantation in children. Molecular barcoding with unique molecular identifiers was used for the TCRbeta library. Via MiXCR, TCRdb re-called the PCR reads, giving one row per CDR3 protein. The sample includes 200,000 to 250,000 distinct CDR3 sequences, approximately 8.4% of them seen just once. The sample in question was PBMCs, mostly from graft donor cells, obtained 360 days after TCRalphabeta/CD19-depleted stem cell transplant. These receptors came from a male patient under 10 years old who had a stem cell transplant for acute myeloid leukemia, so the T cells may come from the graft donor.

Only a few counts were recorded for this clonotype. The rearrangement links TRBV20-1 to TRBJ2-7; a possible D gene is TRBD1 (6 bases). The CDR3 runs 13 residues. Per the germline V gene, CDR1 is DFQATT and CDR2 is SNEGSKA (reference sequence). Trimming removed 3 bases from V and 3 bases from J, with 12 bases in between. The CDR3 reads CSARFGTSYEQYV. The CDR3 DNA is TGCAGTGCTAGGTTCGGGACAAGCTACGAGCAGTACGTC.

The rearrangement joins TRBV15 to TRBJ2-7, with 8 bases identical to TRBD2. CDR1 and CDR2 from the germline V gene are LNHNV and YYDKDF (reference sequence). Trimming cost V 0 bases and J 2 bases; bases outside gene matches: 9. This CDR3 is 17 amino acids long. The CDR3 sequence is CATSREILVAGTYEQYF. CDR3 nucleotides: TGTGCCACCAGCAGAGAGATCTTGGTAGCGGGGACCTACGAGCAGTACTTC.

In this sample, this clonotype turned up many times. The chain recombines TRBV25-1 with TRBJ2-1, with TRBD2 identical over 8 bases. Germline V CDR1 and CDR2: MGHDK, SYGVNS. This CDR3 comprises 17 residues. The V and J ends lost 3 bases and 0 bases, in that order; junction bases with no gene match: 7. CDR3 DNA sequence: TGTGCCAGCAGTGATGTTCGGGGGGGGCGCTCCTACAATGAGCAGTTCTTC. This gives the protein CASSDVRGGRSYNEQFF.

This clonotype was seen a few times. The chain joins TRBV20-1 to TRBJ1-2; the D gene is possibly TRBD1 (6 bases). Trimming pared 0 bases from V and 5 bases from J, leaving 7 bases between. Germline loops: CDR1 DFQATT, CDR2 SNEGSKA (reference sequence). CDR3 size: 12 residues. The DNA of the CDR3 is TGCAGTGCTAGAGAAGGACAGTATGGCTACACCTTC. Translation gives CSAREGQYGYTF.

Many counts were recorded for this clonotype. The genes are TRBV12-3 or TRBV12-4 and TRBJ2-2; tentatively, D is TRBD1 (5 bases). The CDR3 totals 14 residues. With 2 bases removed from V and 7 bases from J, the gap between germline ends came to 11 bases. The chain's CDR3 is CASSLTGVDGELFF. CDR3 bases: TGTGCCAGCAGTTTAACAGGAGTCGACGGGGAGCTGTTTTTT.

Ten or more counts support this clonotype. The chain recombines TRBV12-3 or TRBV12-4 with TRBJ1-2; D gene unclear. V lost 3 bases, J lost 2 bases, and 7 bases lay in between. The CDR3 has 13 amino acids. The CDR3 region is CASSLRVNYGYTF. CDR3 nucleotide sequence: TGTGCCAGCAGTTTGAGGGTGAACTATGGCTACACCTTC.

There are a few counts of this clonotype. This chain links TRBV7-3 with TRBJ2-1, with 8 positions matching TRBD2. With V trimmed by 4 bases and J by 2 bases, 7 bases remained unmatched. Germline CDR1 reads SGHTA; CDR2 reads FQGTGA. This CDR3 contains 16 residues. The CDR3 DNA reads as TGTGCCAGCAGCTCCGACGGGGGGGCCGCCTACAATGAGCAGTTCTTC. It is translated as CASSSDGGAAYNEQFF.

The chain has TRBV6-5 and TRBJ2-1; the D gene is possibly TRBD2 (5 bases). Germline CDR1 is MNHEY and CDR2 is SVGAGI. The CDR3 runs to 17 residues. Trimming took off 1 base at V and 1 base at J, with 14 bases between the two ends. CDR3 sequence reads: CASSYYASSLSYNEQFF. The CDR3, as DNA: TGTGCCAGCAGTTACTACGCTAGCTCGTTGTCCTACAATGAGCAGTTCTTC.

This chain joins TRBV12-3 or TRBV12-4 and TRBJ2-5, with D hard to call. Trimming shortened V by 6 bases and J by 2 bases, and 13 bases separated the two germline ends. The CDR3 length is 14 residues. The CDR3 region is CASSPTGQQETQYF. CDR3 in DNA: TGTGCCAGCAGCCCCACCGGGCAGCAAGAGACCCAGTACTTC.

This chain uses TRBV4-2 with TRBJ1-2; TRBD1 might be the D (6 bases). CDR3 length: 13 residues. Trimming cost V 4 bases and J 4 bases, with 10 bases left between them. CDR1 is LGHNA and CDR2 is YNFKEQ in the germline V gene. CDR3 DNA sequence: TGTGCCAGCAGCCCCGGACAGTTCTATGGCTACACCTTC. This encodes CASSPGQFYGYTF.

This clonotype showed up just a few times. The V call is TRBV20-1, the J call TRBJ2-3; the match to TRBD2 covers 12 bases. Looked up from germline, CDR1 is DFQATT and CDR2 is SNEGSKA (reference sequence). The CDR3 loop spans 15 amino acids. V lost 2 bases and J lost 9; bases outside the gene matches: 9. CDR3 DNA sequence: TGCAGTGCTAGAACTACTAGCGGGGGGACGAGGACGCAGTATTTT. Amino acid sequence: CSARTTSGGTRTQYF.

The J gene is TRBJ2-3, the V gene TRBV9; D call uncertain. This CDR3 spans 13 amino acids. V gave up 4 bases and J gave up 1 base, with 7 bases separating them. The germline CDR1 and CDR2 sequences are SGDLS and YYNGEE. The CDR3 protein is CASSITGTDTQYF. CDR3 bases: TGTGCCAGCAGCATAACAGGCACAGATACGCAGTATTTT. The full variable domain, its missing parts supplied by reference TRBV9 and TRBJ2-3, is DSGVTQTPKHLITATGQRVTLRCSPRSGDLSVYWYQQSLDQGLQFLIQYYNGEERAKGNILERFSAQQFPDLHSELNLSSLELGDSALYFCASSITGTDTQYFGPGTRLTVL.

This clonotype was detected only a few times. The rearrangement joins TRBV12-3 or TRBV12-4 to TRBJ2-6, with unresolved D. The CDR3 is 15 amino acids. V was pared by 0 bases and J by 2 bases, with 5 bases between. CDR3 DNA: TGTGCCAGCAGTTTAGCTCTCCCTGGGGCCAACGTCCTGACTTTC. Encoded protein: CASSLALPGANVLTF.

In the case of this clonotype: A much larger clone differs by one base, so this may be a read error. Since no conserved phenylalanine or tryptophan closes the CDR3, a read error is the likely cause. This chain links TRBV7-9 with TRBJ2-5, with 9 bases fitting TRBD2. CDR1 is SEHNR, CDR2 FQNEAQ, per germline (reference sequence). This CDR3 contains 17 residues. The V segment lost 3 bases and the J segment 9 bases; nucleotides outside the gene matches: 17. CDR3 in amino acids: CASSFSGRVRAQASQYS. The CDR3 DNA reads as TGTGCCAGCAGCTTTAGCGGGAGAGTTCGGGCCCAAGCGTCCCAGTACTCC.

In the case of this clonotype: This clone may be a read error of a much larger clone one base away. The V and J genes are TRBV20-1 and TRBJ1-2; no definite D call. Germline-derived CDR1 and CDR2 are DFQATT and SNEGSKA (reference sequence). This CDR3 contains 11 residues. The CDR3 coding sequence is TGCTGTGCTAGTCTAGACCCGGGCTACACCTTC. Protein: CCASLDPGYTF.

The genes are TRBV12-3 or TRBV12-4 and TRBJ2-5; TRBD1 matches at 8 bases. Unmatched junction bases numbered 2, after V lost 6 bases and J lost 2 bases. CDR3 size: 13 residues. Written as DNA, the CDR3 is TGTGCCAGCAGGGGACAGGCACAAGAGACCCAGTACTTC. This gives the protein CASRGQAQETQYF.

The sample holds many counts of this clonotype. The chain carries TRBV5-1 and TRBJ2-7; D is perhaps TRBD1 or TRBD2 (5 bases each). Deletions cut 1 base from V and 0 bases from J, with 11 bases between. CDR3 size: 15 residues. CDR1 is SGHRS, CDR2 YFSETQ, per germline. CDR3 loop: CASSLLAGSSYEQYV. The CDR3 DNA is TGCGCCAGCAGCTTGTTGGCAGGGAGCTCCTACGAGCAGTACGTC.

V usage is TRBV5-1 and J usage is TRBJ2-5, with D perhaps assigned TRBD1 or TRBD2 (6 bases each). This CDR3 has 13 residues. Trimming took 4 bases from V and 9 from J, leaving 16 bases between them. Germline-derived CDR1 and CDR2 are SGHRS and YFSETQ. DNA of the CDR3: TGCGCCAGCAGCCAGGACTGGAGGGGGGCCCAGTACTTC. Its protein product is CASSQDWRGAQYF.

This clonotype was detected only a few times. The chain recombines TRBV5-1 with TRBJ1-6; 10 bases match TRBD1. Germline V gene lookup returns CDR1 SGHRS and CDR2 YFSETQ. J was trimmed by 7 bases and V by 4 bases; bases with no gene match: 5. The length of the CDR3 is 15 residues. Here the CDR3 reads CASSLGTGENSPLHF. CDR3 nucleotide sequence: TGCGCCAGCAGCCTCGGGACAGGGGAGAATTCACCCCTCCACTTT.

In this sample, this clonotype turned up a few times. V gene TRBV20-1 combines with J gene TRBJ1-4; D perhaps matches TRBD1 (5 bases). CDR1 and CDR2 (germline): DFQATT, SNEGSKA (reference sequence). This CDR3 region has 15 residues. Trimming took 3 bases from V and 5 from J, leaving 16 bases between them. DNA of the CDR3: TGCAGTGCTAGCAGGGATTTATCCCTCAATGAAAAACTGTTTTTT. Translation gives CSASRDLSLNEKLFF.